The 18 T cell receptor beta chains in this list originate from one sample, sequenced in a study of blood T cells in healthy people across ages. Next came a second PCR, run for about 7 to 12 cycles, which used a sample-barcoded 5' primer along with a J-beta primer mix. TCRdb reanalysed the 5' RACE reads using MiXCR and keeps one entry per CDR3 protein. The repertoire holds about 1,000,000 distinct CDR3 sequences, with around 43% as singletons. The sequenced sample was blood. The receptors shown here come from a woman aged 55-75 years in good health.

The genes are TRBV6-5 and TRBJ1-1, with a tentative D call TRBD1 (5 bases). The CDR3 sequence is 14 residues long. From germline, CDR1 is MNHEY and CDR2 SVGAGI. Trimming removed 0 bases from V and 11 bases from J, with 16 bases in between. The CDR3 DNA is TGTGCCAGCAGTTACTCCCGCGTTGGGGGAGGGGCTTTCTTT. It is translated as CASSYSRVGGGAFF.

In its sample, this clonotype was seen a few times. The rearrangement joins TRBV5-1 to TRBJ1-2, with no clear D. CDR1 is SGHRS and CDR2 is YFSETQ in the germline V gene. The CDR3 is 13 amino acids. The germline V and J ends were trimmed by 2 bases and 4 bases, with 9 bases remaining between them. CDR3 sequence reads: CASSFSQTYGYTF. The CDR3 nucleotides are TGCGCCAGCAGCTTTTCACAGACCTATGGCTACACCTTC.

This clonotype was seen a handful of times. The genes are TRBV11-1 and TRBJ2-6; D is possibly TRBD1 (6 bases). This CDR3 region has 16 residues. Trimming removed 5 bases from V and 0 bases from J, with 11 bases in between. CDR1 is SGHAT and CDR2 is FQDESV in the germline V gene (reference sequence). In DNA, the CDR3 is TGTGCCAGCAGCCATAGGACAGACTCTGGGGCCAACGTCCTGACTTTC. It is translated as CASSHRTDSGANVLTF.

This clonotype has a handful of counts. The chain uses TRBV3-1 and TRBJ1-2; unclear D gene. The V and J ends lost 4 bases and 0 bases respectively, with 9 bases between them. The CDR3 contains 14 residues. Looked up from germline, CDR1 is LGHDT and CDR2 is YNNKEL (reference sequence). In nucleotides, the CDR3 is TGTGCCAGCAGCCCGGACGGTTCTAACTATGGCTACACCTTC. Encoded protein: CASSPDGSNYGYTF.

V usage is TRBV20-1 and J usage is TRBJ1-2; tentative D call: TRBD1 (5 bases). The CDR3 is made up of 15 amino acids. V lost 5 bases, J lost 7 bases, and 23 bases lay in between. Germline CDR1 and CDR2: DFQATT and SNEGSKA (reference sequence). CDR3 protein: CSAPPIRLGLSGYTF. The CDR3, as DNA: TGCAGTGCTCCCCCGATCAGATTGGGGCTCTCTGGCTACACCTTC.

This clonotype has a handful of counts. CDR3 DNA: TGTGCCAGCGCCCAAGGCGGGGGGGGCTATGCCTACGAGCAGTACTTC. Amino acids: CASAQGGGGYAYEQYF. The genes are TRBV12-3 or TRBV12-4 and TRBJ2-7, with 9 bases lining up with TRBD2. The CDR3 is made up of 16 amino acids. V shed 8 bases and J 2 bases; nucleotides not matched to a gene: 13.

V and J are TRBV6-1 and TRBJ1-1, with D perhaps matching TRBD1 (6 bases). CDR1 and CDR2 (germline): MNHNS, SASEGT. V was cut by 8 bases and J by 0 bases, with 10 bases left in between. The CDR3 loop spans 13 amino acids. Here the CDR3 DNA reads TGTGCCAGCTTGGGGACATTGAACACTGAAGCTTTCTTT. It is translated as CASLGTLNTEAFF.

V and J are TRBV6-1 and TRBJ2-1, with 8 bases lining up with TRBD2. The CDR3 is 14 residues long. Unmatched junction bases numbered 7, after V lost 8 bases and J lost 4 bases. The germline V gene has CDR1 MNHNS and CDR2 SASEGT. CDR3: CASLPAGVYNEQFF. The DNA for the CDR3 is TGTGCCAGCCTGCCAGCGGGAGTTTACAATGAGCAGTTCTTC.

Concerning this clonotype itself: Relative to the germline gene, one junction end is altered; a read error may explain this. V is TRBV28 and J is TRBJ2-7; D could derive from TRBD1 or TRBD2 (5 bases each). Looked up from germline, CDR1 is MDHEN and CDR2 is SYDVKM. The CDR3 is made up of 14 amino acids. The chain's CDR3 is CASSYRGSSYGQYF. The CDR3, as DNA: TGTGCCAGCAGTTACCGGGGCAGCAGCTACGGGCAGTACTTC.

In this sample, this clonotype turned up many times. This chain links TRBV27 with TRBJ2-7; TRBD1 aligns across 11 bases. CDR1 and CDR2 from the germline V gene are MNHEY and SMNVEV (reference sequence). With V trimmed by 6 bases and J by 2 bases, 3 bases remained unmatched. The length of the CDR3 is 14 residues. The CDR3 nucleotides are TGTGCCAGCAGCTTGGGACAGGGGGCCTACGAGCAGTACTTC. This codes for CASSLGQGAYEQYF.

This clonotype was detected a few times. The chain is built from TRBV5-1 and TRBJ2-7, with TRBD1 matching 7 bases. This CDR3 contains 15 residues. Trimming took 4 bases from V and 2 from J; bases not matched to a gene: 9. The germline gives CDR1 SGHRS, CDR2 YFSETQ. CDR3 sequence reads: CASSTSGTATYEQYF. The DNA of the CDR3 is TGCGCCAGCAGCACATCCGGGACAGCTACCTACGAGCAGTACTTC.

This clonotype occurred a few times. The chain has TRBV5-1 and TRBJ2-5; TRBD1 is a possible D gene (6 bases). Trimming pared 2 bases from V and 5 bases from J, leaving 16 bases between. The CDR3 contains 15 residues. Germline CDR1 and CDR2: SGHRS and YFSETQ. DNA of the CDR3: TGCGCCAGCAGCTTCCCCCCCACAGGGCTGGAGACCCAGTACTTC. As protein: CASSFPPTGLETQYF. Variable domain in full (rest from reference TRBV5-1 and TRBJ2-5): KAGVTQTPRYLIKTRGQQVTLSCSPISGHRSVSWYQQTPGQGLQFLFEYFSETQRNKGNFPGRFSGRQFSNSRSEMNVSTLELGDSALYLCASSFPPTGLETQYFGPGTRLLVL.

This clonotype appeared once. The CDR3 nucleotides read TGCGCCAGCAGCGCCCCTCTAGCGGGAGGGGTCAATGAGCAGTTCTTC. This gives the protein CASSAPLAGGVNEQFF. The chain links TRBV5-1 to TRBJ2-1, with 12 positions matching TRBD2. The CDR3 is 16 residues long. Germline loops: CDR1 SGHRS, CDR2 YFSETQ. V gave up 4 bases and J gave up 6 bases; unmatched junction bases: 8.

The CDR3 sequence: CASSDDPVGGNEQYF. The CDR3 coding sequence is TGTGCCAGCAGTGATGACCCTGTCGGGGGCAATGAGCAGTACTTC. The chain links TRBV6-4 to TRBJ2-1; D possibly matches TRBD1 or TRBD2 (6 bases each). The tail of the sequence fits TRBJ2-7 better, so the J call may be wrong. Germline CDR1 and CDR2: MRHNA and SNTAGT. The CDR3 loop spans 15 amino acids.

This clonotype was detected only a few times. The chain has TRBV11-2 and TRBJ2-7; 8 nucleotides agree with TRBD2. CDR3 length equals 17 residues. V lost 5 bases, J lost 2 bases, and 14 bases stayed unmatched. Germline assignment: CDR1 SGHAT and CDR2 FQNNGV. The CDR3 coding sequence is TGTGCCAGCAGCCTAACTATCACTAGCGGACGCACCTACGAGCAGTACTTC. Translating it yields CASSLTITSGRTYEQYF.

Remarks on this clonotype: This may arise from a read error, as a much more abundant clone is one base away. The genes are TRBV29-1 and TRBJ2-1; 12 bases match TRBD2. Germline V gene sequence: CDR1 SQVTM, CDR2 ANQGSEA. V shed 2 bases and J 10 bases; nucleotides not matched to a gene: 9. This CDR3 has 15 residues. CDR3: CSVELTSGSREEQFF. For the CDR3, the DNA is TGCAGCGTTGAATTGACTAGCGGGAGTAGGGAGGAGCAGTTCTTC.

V gene TRBV14 combines with J gene TRBJ2-1; weak D call: TRBD2 (6 bases). The V and J ends lost 6 bases and 1 base respectively, with 19 bases between them. This CDR3 region has 17 residues. The V gene's germline CDR1 is SGHDN and CDR2 FVKESK. The CDR3 bases are TGTGCCAGCAGTCAATTCGGTAGCGGAAGTTCCTACAATGAGCAGTTCTTC. Encoded protein: CASSQFGSGSSYNEQFF.

The chain links TRBV2 to TRBJ2-7, with D perhaps matching TRBD1 (6 bases). The length of the CDR3 is 13 residues. Germline CDR1 is SNHLY and CDR2 is FYNNEI. V gave up 8 bases and J gave up 3 bases, with 14 bases separating them. The CDR3 DNA reads TGTGCCAGCCGGGACACCCAACGCTACGAGCAGTACTTC. As protein: CASRDTQRYEQYF.